The clone carrying this T cell receptor beta chain was observed at least ten times. Its specificity is unknown. CDR3 length equals 14 residues. From germline, CDR1 is MGHDK and CDR2 SYGVNS. V lost 4 bases and J 3 bases, leaving 12 bases between the germline ends. Amplification of TCR beta CDR3 regions used RNA transcripts. HTBI primers served in a first-round RT-PCR, which a second-round multiplex PCR followed. TCRdb re-called the multiplex PCR reads with MiXCR, one entry per CDR3 protein. The table includes 170,000 or so distinct CDR3 sequences, 30% to 45% detected once. Moderate-to-severe activity, CAS ≥3, NOSPECS ≥4 and duration under 3 months were recorded for donors with ophthalmopathy. Clinical symptoms, serum thyroxine, TRAb, thyroid ultrasound and orbital computed tomography formed the basis of diagnosis. The data were taken from a study of Graves' ophthalmopathy and Graves' hyperthyroidism.

Study results and limitations: Most clonotypes expanded in thyroid above 0.001 frequency were present in blood too.

This chain joins TRBV25-1 and TRBJ1-2; D might be TRBD1 (5 bases). Sequencing used peripheral blood. This TCR came from a woman aged 40 to 50 with Graves' ophthalmopathy. CDR3 loop: CASSASGADYGYTF. CDR3 coding DNA: TGTGCCAGCAGTGCATCTGGGGCGGACTATGGCTACACCTTC.